This TCR beta chain is drawn from a study of metastatic and nonmetastatic thyroid tumors. At the level of the study: Comparative analysis of repertoires was undertaken across blood and tumor or nodule tissue obtained from malignant and benign thyroid patients. Points from the study as a whole: Within blood and tumor, benign nodules reportedly had significantly lower TCR beta diversity than malignant thyroid tumors did.

As processed by the authors: A papillary thyroid cancer distant-metastasis classifier was built from CDR3 differences across clinicopathological groups. TCRdb re-called clones from the PCR reads using MiXCR. These V and J calls originate from TCRdb's pipeline instead of the authors' own analysis. The sample holds 30,000 to 40,000 clones, roughly 13% seen once. This clone was picked up many times. The antigen remains undetermined. The CDR3 spans 17 residues. J was trimmed by 8 bases and V by 4 bases; bases with no gene match: 17. Germline CDR1 PRHDT, CDR2 FYEKMQ (reference sequence). Every patient was untreated before thyroid surgery.

The sequencing input was blood. This receptor was identified in a female donor with papillary thyroid cancer or a benign thyroid nodule (not recorded which). Some clones in this sample may be carry-over from other donors' samples. The genes are TRBV13 and TRBJ1-2; TRBD1 aligns across 9 bases. The CDR3 loop is CASSSLSGTGFRYGYTF. The CDR3 DNA sequence: TGTGCCAGCAGCTCATTGAGCGGGACAGGGTTTCGTTACGGCTACACCTTC.